The entry that follows covers one T cell receptor (beta chain) sequence. The CDR3 sequence is 14 residues long. The V gene lost 0 bases and the J gene lost 6 bases, with 10 bases spanning the gap. Per the germline V gene, CDR1 is SGHNT and CDR2 is YYREEE (reference sequence). Original data processing: By means of reference gene primer amplification, nucleated cell counts were estimated. The repertoire was sequenced with immunoSEQ multiplex PCR; TCRdb's copy has only in-frame clones and lacks some. V, J and clone size reflect that table, while D and trimming were determined from the DNA. Among approximately 240,000 clones listed, 80% to 85% were seen once. The sample comes from a study of blood T cell repertoires in COVID-19. Across the whole study: The samples span acute and convalescent COVID-19 from the United States, Italy and Spain. The cDNA or gDNA used as material had been derived from T cells, B-cell-depleted T cells, or PBMCs.

The genes are TRBV5-4 and TRBJ2-1; D gene uncertain. The source is a woman older than 75 with active or convalescent COVID-19. Source material: peripheral blood. DNA of the CDR3: TGTGCCAGCAGCTTGGACCCTAGGTCCAATGAGCAGTTCTTC. Its protein product is CASSLDPRSNEQFF.